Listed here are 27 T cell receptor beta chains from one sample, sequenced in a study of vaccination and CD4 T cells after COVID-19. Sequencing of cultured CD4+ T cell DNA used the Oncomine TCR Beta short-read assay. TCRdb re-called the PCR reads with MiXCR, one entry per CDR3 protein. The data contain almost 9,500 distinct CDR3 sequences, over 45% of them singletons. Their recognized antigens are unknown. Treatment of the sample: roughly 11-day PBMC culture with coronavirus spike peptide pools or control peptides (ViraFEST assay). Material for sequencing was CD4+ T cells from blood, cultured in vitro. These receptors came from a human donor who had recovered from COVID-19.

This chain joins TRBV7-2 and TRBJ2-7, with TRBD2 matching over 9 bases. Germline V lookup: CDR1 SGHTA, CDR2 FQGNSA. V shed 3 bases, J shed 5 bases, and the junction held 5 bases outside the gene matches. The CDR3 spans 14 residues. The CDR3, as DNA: TGTGCCAGCAGCTTGCGGGGGGGGCCCCACGAGCAGTACTTC. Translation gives CASSLRGGPHEQYF.

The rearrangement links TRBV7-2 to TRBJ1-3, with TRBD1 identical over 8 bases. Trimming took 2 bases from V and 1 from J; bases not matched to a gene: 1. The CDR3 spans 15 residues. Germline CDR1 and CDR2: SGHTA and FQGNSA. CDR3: CASSLRQGSGNTIYF. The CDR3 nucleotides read TGTGCCAGCAGCTTACGACAGGGGTCTGGAAACACCATATATTTT.

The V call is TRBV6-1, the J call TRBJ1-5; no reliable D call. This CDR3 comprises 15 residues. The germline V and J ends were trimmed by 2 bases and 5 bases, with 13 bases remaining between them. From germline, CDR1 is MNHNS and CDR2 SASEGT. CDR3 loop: CASSENRKRDQPQHF. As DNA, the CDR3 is TGTGCCAGCAGTGAAAACAGAAAGAGAGATCAGCCCCAGCATTTT.

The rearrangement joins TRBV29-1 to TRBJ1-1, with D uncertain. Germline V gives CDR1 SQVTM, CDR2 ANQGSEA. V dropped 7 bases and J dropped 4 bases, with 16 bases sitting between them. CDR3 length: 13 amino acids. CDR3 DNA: TGCAGCGCCGCGTTGAATATCGGCACTGAAGCTTTCTTT. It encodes CSAALNIGTEAFF.

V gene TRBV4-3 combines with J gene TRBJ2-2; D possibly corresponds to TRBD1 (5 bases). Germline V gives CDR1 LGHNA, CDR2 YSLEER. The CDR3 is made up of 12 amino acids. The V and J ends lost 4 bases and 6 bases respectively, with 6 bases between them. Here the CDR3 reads CASSRRAGELFF. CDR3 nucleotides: TGCGCCAGCAGCCGCAGGGCCGGGGAGCTGTTTTTT.

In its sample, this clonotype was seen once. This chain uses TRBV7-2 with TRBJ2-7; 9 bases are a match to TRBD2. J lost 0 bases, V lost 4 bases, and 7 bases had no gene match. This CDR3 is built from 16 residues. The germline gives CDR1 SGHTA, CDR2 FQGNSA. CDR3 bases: TGTGCCAGCAGCTCCCCTGAAGCGGGGGGCTCCTACGAGCAGTACTTC. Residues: CASSSPEAGGSYEQYF.

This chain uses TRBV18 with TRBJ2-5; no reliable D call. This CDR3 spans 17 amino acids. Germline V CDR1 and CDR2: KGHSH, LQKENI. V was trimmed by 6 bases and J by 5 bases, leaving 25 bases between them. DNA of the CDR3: TGTGCCAGCTCTTACCAGTCTCCGGCTGGTTCGGGTGAGACCCAGTACTTC. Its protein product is CASSYQSPAGSGETQYF.

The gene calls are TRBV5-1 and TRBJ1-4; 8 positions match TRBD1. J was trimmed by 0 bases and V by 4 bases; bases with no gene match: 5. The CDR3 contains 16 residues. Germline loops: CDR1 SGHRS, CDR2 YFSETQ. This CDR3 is CASSKATGATNEKLFF. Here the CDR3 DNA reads TGCGCCAGCAGCAAAGCGACAGGGGCAACTAATGAAAAACTGTTTTTT.

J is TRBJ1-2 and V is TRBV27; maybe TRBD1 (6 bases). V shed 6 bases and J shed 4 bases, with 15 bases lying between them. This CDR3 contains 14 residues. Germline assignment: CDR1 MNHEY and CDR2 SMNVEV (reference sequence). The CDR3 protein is CASRRSTGTYGYTF. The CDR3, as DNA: TGTGCCAGCAGGAGATCAACAGGGACCTATGGCTACACCTTC.

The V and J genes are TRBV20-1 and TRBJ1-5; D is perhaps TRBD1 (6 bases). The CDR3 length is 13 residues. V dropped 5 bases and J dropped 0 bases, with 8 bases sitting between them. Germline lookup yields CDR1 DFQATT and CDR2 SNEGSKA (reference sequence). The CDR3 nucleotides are TGCAGTGCTTCAGGGGATAGCAATCAGCCCCAGCATTTT. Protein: CSASGDSNQPQHF.

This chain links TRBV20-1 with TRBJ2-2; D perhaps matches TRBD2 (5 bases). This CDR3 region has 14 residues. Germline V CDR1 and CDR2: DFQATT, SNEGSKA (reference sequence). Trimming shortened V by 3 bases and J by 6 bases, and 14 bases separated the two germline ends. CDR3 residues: CSARDTARAGELFF. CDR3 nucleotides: TGCAGTGCTAGGGATACCGCGAGGGCCGGGGAGCTGTTTTTT.

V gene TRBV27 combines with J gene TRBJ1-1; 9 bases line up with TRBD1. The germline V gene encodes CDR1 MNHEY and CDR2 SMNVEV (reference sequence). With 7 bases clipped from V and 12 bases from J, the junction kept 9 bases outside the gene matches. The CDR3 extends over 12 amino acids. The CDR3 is CASNSGQGKTFF. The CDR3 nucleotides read TGTGCCAGCAACTCTGGACAGGGGAAGACTTTCTTT.

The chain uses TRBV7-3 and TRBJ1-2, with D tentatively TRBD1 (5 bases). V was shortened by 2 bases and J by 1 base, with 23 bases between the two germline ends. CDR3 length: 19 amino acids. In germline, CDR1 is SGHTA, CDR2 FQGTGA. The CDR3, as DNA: TGTGCCAGCAGCTTACCGGGACCTCAAAGAGGGATCCTTAACTATGGCTACACCTTC. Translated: CASSLPGPQRGILNYGYTF.

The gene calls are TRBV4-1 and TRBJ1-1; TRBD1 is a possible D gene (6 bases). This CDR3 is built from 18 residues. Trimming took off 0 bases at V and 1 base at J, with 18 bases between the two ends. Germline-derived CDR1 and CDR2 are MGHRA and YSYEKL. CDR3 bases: TGCGCCAGCAGCCAAGACCACCCTACCGGGACAACGAACACTGAAGCTTTCTTT. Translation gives CASSQDHPTGTTNTEAFF.

CDR3 loop: CASSKGGLAGPAYEQYF. The CDR3 nucleotides are TGTGCCAGTAGCAAGGGGGGACTAGCGGGGCCGGCCTACGAGCAGTACTTC. The chain recombines TRBV19 with TRBJ2-7; TRBD2 agrees at 13 bases. Losses at the gene ends were 6 bases for V and 2 bases for J; bases not matched to a gene: 10. The CDR3 extends over 17 amino acids. The germline V gene has CDR1 LNHDA and CDR2 SQIVND (reference sequence).

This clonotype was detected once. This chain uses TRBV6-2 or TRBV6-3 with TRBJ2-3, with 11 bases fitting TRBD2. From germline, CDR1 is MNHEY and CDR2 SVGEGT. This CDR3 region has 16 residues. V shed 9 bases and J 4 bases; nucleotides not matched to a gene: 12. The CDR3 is CASQTVAGGPPDTQYF. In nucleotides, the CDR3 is TGTGCCAGTCAAACGGTAGCGGGGGGGCCTCCAGATACGCAGTATTTT.

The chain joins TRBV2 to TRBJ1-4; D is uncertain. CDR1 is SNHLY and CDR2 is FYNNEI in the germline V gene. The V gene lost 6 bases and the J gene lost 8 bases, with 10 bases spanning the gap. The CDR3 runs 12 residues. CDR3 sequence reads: CASRLWGEKLFF. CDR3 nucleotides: TGTGCCAGCAGACTCTGGGGAGAAAAACTGTTTTTT.

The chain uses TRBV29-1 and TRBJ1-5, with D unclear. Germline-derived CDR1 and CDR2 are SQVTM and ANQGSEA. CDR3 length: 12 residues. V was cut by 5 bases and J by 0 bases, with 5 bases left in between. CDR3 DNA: TGCAGCGTTTCCAATAGCAATCAGCCCCAGCATTTT. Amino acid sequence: CSVSNSNQPQHF. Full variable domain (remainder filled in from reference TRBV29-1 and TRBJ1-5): SAVISQKPSRDICQRGTSLTIQCQVDSQVTMMFWYRQQPGQSLTLIATANQGSEATYESGFVIDKFPISRPNLTFSTLTVSNMSPEDSSIYLCSVSNSNQPQHFGDGTRLSIL.

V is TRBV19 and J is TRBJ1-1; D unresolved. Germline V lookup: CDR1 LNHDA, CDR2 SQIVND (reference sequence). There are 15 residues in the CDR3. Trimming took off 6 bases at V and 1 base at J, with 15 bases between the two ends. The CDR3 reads CASRTNYGGNTEAFF. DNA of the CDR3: TGTGCCAGTAGGACTAATTACGGAGGGAACACTGAAGCTTTCTTT. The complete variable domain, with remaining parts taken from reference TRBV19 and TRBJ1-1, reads DGGITQSPKYLFRKEGQNVTLSCEQNLNHDAMYWYRQDPGQGLRLIYYSQIVNDFQKGDIAEGYSVSREKKESFPLTVTSAQKNPTAFYLCASRTNYGGNTEAFFGQGTRLTVV.

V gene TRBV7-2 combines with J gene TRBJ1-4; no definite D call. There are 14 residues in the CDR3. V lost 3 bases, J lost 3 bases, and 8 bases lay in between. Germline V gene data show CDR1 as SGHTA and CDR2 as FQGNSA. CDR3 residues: CASSFGPSNEKLFF. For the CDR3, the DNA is TGTGCCAGCAGCTTCGGACCGTCTAATGAAAAACTGTTTTTT.

In nucleotides, the CDR3 is TGTGCCAGCAGTTCCACGAGCCGCGGGAACACTGAAGCTTTCTTT. Protein: CASSSTSRGNTEAFF. V usage is TRBV27 and J usage is TRBJ1-1; D is unresolved. The V and J ends lost 4 bases and 1 base respectively, with 13 bases between them. The germline gives CDR1 MNHEY, CDR2 SMNVEV (reference sequence). This CDR3 contains 15 residues.

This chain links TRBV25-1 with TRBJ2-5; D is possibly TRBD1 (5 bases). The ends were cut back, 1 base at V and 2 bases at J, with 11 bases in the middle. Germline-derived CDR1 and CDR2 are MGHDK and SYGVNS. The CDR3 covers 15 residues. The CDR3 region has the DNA TGTGCCAGCAGTGAATGGGGCGGAAAGCAAGAGACCCAGTACTTC. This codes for CASSEWGGKQETQYF.

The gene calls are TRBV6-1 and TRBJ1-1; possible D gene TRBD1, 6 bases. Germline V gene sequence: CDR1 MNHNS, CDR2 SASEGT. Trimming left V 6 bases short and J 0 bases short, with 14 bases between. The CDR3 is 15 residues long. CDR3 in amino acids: CASRTAGTLNTEAFF. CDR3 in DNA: TGTGCCAGCAGGACCGCCGGGACATTGAACACTGAAGCTTTCTTT.

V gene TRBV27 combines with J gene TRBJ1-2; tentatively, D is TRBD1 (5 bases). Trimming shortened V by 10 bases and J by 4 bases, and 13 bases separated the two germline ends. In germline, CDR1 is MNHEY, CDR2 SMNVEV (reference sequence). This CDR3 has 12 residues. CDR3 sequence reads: CAKPGLPYGYTF. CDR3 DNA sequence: TGTGCCAAGCCGGGACTCCCCTATGGCTACACCTTC.

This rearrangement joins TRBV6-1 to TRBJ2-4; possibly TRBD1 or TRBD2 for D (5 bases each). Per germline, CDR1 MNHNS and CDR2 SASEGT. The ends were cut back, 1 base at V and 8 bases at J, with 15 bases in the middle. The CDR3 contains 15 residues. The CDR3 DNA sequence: TGTGCCAGCAGTGAAGAAGGGACGCCTTGGGACATTCAGTACTTC. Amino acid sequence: CASSEEGTPWDIQYF.

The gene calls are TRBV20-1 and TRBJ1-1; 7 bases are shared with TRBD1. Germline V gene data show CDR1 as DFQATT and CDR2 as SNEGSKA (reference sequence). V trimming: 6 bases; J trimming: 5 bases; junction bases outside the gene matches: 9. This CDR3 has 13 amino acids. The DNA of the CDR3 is TGCAGTGCCAGACAGGGAGTAGGGACTGAAGCTTTCTTT. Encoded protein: CSARQGVGTEAFF.

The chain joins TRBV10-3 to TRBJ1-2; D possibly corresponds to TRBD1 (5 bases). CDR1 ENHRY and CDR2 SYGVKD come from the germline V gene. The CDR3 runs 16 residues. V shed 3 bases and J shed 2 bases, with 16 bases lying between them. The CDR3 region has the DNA TGTGCCATCAGTGAAGAAGGGAACAGGCCGAACTATGGCTACACCTTC. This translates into CAISEEGNRPNYGYTF.